Following are 19 T cell receptor beta chains from one sample sequenced in a study of T cell responses to AZD1222 COVID-19 vaccine. Here immunoSEQ multiplex PCR was the method, and the copy in TCRdb shows in-frame clones only, minus some. The sample holds fewer than 100,000 clones, around nine tenths seen once. Here the sequenced sample was peripheral blood, taken on day 0 of AZD1222 vaccination. These TCRs come from an adult in good health.

The V gene is TRBV7-9, the J gene TRBJ1-1, with 8 bases aligning to TRBD1. This CDR3 has 14 amino acids. V lost 5 bases to trimming and J lost 0 bases; unmatched junction nucleotides: 2. Germline CDR1 reads SEHNR; CDR2 reads FQNEAQ (reference sequence). The DNA of the CDR3 is TGTGCCAGCAGCCGGACAGGGATGAACACTGAAGCTTTCTTT. Residues: CASSRTGMNTEAFF.

This clone was recorded once. This chain links TRBV23-1 with TRBJ1-2, with 8 bases matching TRBD1. TRBV23-1 is placed among ORFs of uncertain function. CDR3 size: 15 residues. After removal of 0 bases from V and 2 bases from J, the junction contained 2 bases not matched to a gene. The CDR3 is CASSQSNRGNYGYTF. In DNA, the CDR3 is TGCGCCAGCAGTCAATCCAACAGGGGGAACTATGGCTACACCTTC.

The chain couples TRBV6-5 to TRBJ2-7; the match to TRBD1 covers 9 bases. Germline trimming cut 6 bases from V and 7 bases from J; bases unmatched to any gene: 7. CDR1 is MNHEY and CDR2 is SVGAGI in the germline V gene. The CDR3 runs to 13 residues. CDR3 bases: TGTGCCAGCAGGGTACAGGGGGCGCGAGAGCAGTACTTC. Its translation is CASRVQGAREQYF.

This chain links TRBV5-4 with TRBJ2-7, with D perhaps matching TRBD1 (6 bases). Germline values: CDR1 SGHNT, CDR2 YYREEE (reference sequence). The CDR3 contains 14 residues. V was shortened by 4 bases and J by 5 bases, with 16 bases between the two germline ends. The CDR3 DNA reads as TGTGCCAGCAGCCCACAGGGAGTTCGACACGAGCAGTACTTC. Translating it yields CASSPQGVRHEQYF.

The J gene is TRBJ2-7, the V gene TRBV7-2; possible D gene TRBD2, 5 bases. The CDR3 totals 13 residues. The germline CDR1 and CDR2 sequences are SGHTA and FQGNSA. Trimming stripped 2 bases from V and 3 bases from J, with 8 bases between. The CDR3 region has the DNA TGTGCCAGCAGCTTAAACGGGAACTACGAGCAGTACTTC. This codes for CASSLNGNYEQYF.

V gene TRBV5-1 combines with J gene TRBJ2-1; D remains unclear. The V end lost 0 bases, the J end lost 4 bases, and 5 bases lay between the germline ends. The CDR3 covers 13 residues. Germline V CDR1 and CDR2: SGHRS, YFSETQ. DNA of the CDR3: TGCGCCAGCAGCTTGGAACAGTACAATGAGCAGTTCTTC. This encodes CASSLEQYNEQFF.

V usage is TRBV6-5 and J usage is TRBJ2-2; the D gene could be TRBD1 or TRBD2 (5 bases each). The V end lost 5 bases, the J end lost 7 bases, and 17 bases lay between the germline ends. Germline V gives CDR1 MNHEY, CDR2 SVGAGI. There are 15 residues in the CDR3. CDR3 sequence: CASSIGLQGVGELFF. The CDR3 DNA follows: TGTGCCAGCAGTATCGGACTCCAAGGGGTCGGGGAGCTGTTTTTT.

V usage is TRBV10-3 and J usage is TRBJ1-5; D possibly corresponds to TRBD1 (5 bases). The CDR3 spans 17 residues. V was shortened by 6 bases and J by 2 bases, with 20 bases between the two germline ends. Germline CDR1 ENHRY, CDR2 SYGVKD. The CDR3 reads CAIRKLSFGTGNQPQHF. DNA of the CDR3: TGTGCCATCAGGAAACTCAGTTTTGGGACTGGCAATCAGCCCCAGCATTTT.

The chain employs TRBV27 and TRBJ2-1, with D tentatively TRBD2 (5 bases). The length of the CDR3 is 13 residues. The V gene lost 5 bases and the J gene lost 9 bases, with 14 bases spanning the gap. CDR1 is MNHEY, CDR2 SMNVEV, per germline (reference sequence). The CDR3 sequence: CASSPQTRGEQFF. Here the CDR3 DNA reads TGTGCCAGCAGTCCCCAGACCCGGGGTGAGCAGTTCTTC.

V gene TRBV6-5 combines with J gene TRBJ1-5, with 9 bases identical to TRBD1. Germline assignment: CDR1 MNHEY and CDR2 SVGAGI. Trimming took 4 bases from V and 5 from J; bases not matched to a gene: 3. The CDR3 totals 14 residues. CDR3 residues: CASSSGQGHQPQHF. CDR3 nucleotides: TGTGCCAGCAGTTCCGGACAGGGGCATCAGCCCCAGCATTTT.

The V and J genes are TRBV15 and TRBJ2-1; possible D gene TRBD2, 5 bases. CDR1 LNHNV and CDR2 YYDKDF come from the germline V gene (reference sequence). The CDR3 spans 15 residues. V lost 1 base to trimming and J lost 7 bases, with 14 bases between them. CDR3 residues: CATSRVRITGNEQFF. The CDR3, as DNA: TGTGCCACCAGCAGAGTGAGGATCACGGGAAATGAGCAGTTCTTC. The whole variable domain, remainder taken from reference TRBV15 and TRBJ2-1, is DAMVIQNPRYQVTQFGKPVTLSCSQTLNHNVMYWYQQKSSQAPKLLFHYYDKDFNNEADTPDNFQSRRPNTSFCFLDIRSPGLGDTAMYLCATSRVRITGNEQFFGPGTRLTVL.

In DNA form, the CDR3 reads TGTGCCAGCAGTGAAGCGGGATCGGACAGAACTGAAGCTTTCTTT. This sequence encodes CASSEAGSDRTEAFF. This chain joins TRBV6-1 and TRBJ1-1, with D maybe TRBD1 (6 bases). The V gene's germline CDR1 is MNHNS and CDR2 SASEGT. CDR3 size: 15 residues. Trimming shortened V by 0 bases and J by 5 bases, and 13 bases separated the two germline ends.

This CDR3 is CASSLERMSQPQHF. The CDR3 coding sequence is TGTGCCAGCAGCTTGGAGAGGATGAGTCAGCCCCAGCATTTT. This chain uses TRBV7-3 with TRBJ1-5; D gene uncertain. The V gene's germline CDR1 is SGHTA and CDR2 FQGTGA. The CDR3 runs to 14 residues. Trimming removed 3 bases at V and 6 bases at J, with 12 bases between.

The rearrangement links TRBV27 to TRBJ2-5; 8 bases are a match to TRBD1. Germline CDR1 MNHEY, CDR2 SMNVEV (reference sequence). The V gene end was trimmed by 3 bases and the J gene end by 4 bases; junction bases not matched to a gene: 13. The CDR3 has 17 amino acids. CDR3 loop: CASSLRGQGSTAETQYF. CDR3 DNA sequence: TGTGCCAGCAGTTTGCGCGGACAGGGATCGACCGCAGAGACCCAGTACTTC.

The chain carries TRBV12-3 or TRBV12-4 and TRBJ2-2; D assignment may be TRBD1 or TRBD2 (5 bases each). The CDR3 contains 12 residues. Trimming removed 3 bases from V and 10 bases from J, with 9 bases in between. CDR3 in amino acids: CASSLGPLELFF. Written as DNA, the CDR3 is TGTGCCAGCAGTTTGGGACCCTTGGAGCTGTTTTTT.

The CDR3 nucleotides read TGTGCCAGCAGTCCAATTCTCCAGCCACCGGCCGCACCTACGGACGAGCAGTACTTC. Protein sequence: CASSPILQPPAAPTDEQYF. This sequence joins TRBV28 and TRBJ2-7; no firm D call. CDR1 and CDR2 from the germline V gene are MDHEN and SYDVKM. Between the trimmed V and J ends, which lost 5 bases and 5 bases, there was a span of 31 bases. The CDR3 has 19 residues.

The chain employs TRBV18 and TRBJ1-5; D is undetermined. The CDR3 sequence is 13 residues long. The ends were cut back, 7 bases at V and 1 base at J, with 8 bases in the middle. CDR1 is KGHSH and CDR2 is LQKENI in the germline V gene. The CDR3 region has the DNA TGTGCCAGCTTTAATGGGAGCAATCAGCCCCAGCATTTT. Translating gives CASFNGSNQPQHF.

This chain joins TRBV10-3 and TRBJ2-2; D unclear. V was shortened by 3 bases and J by 7 bases, with 3 bases between the two germline ends. The CDR3 runs to 11 residues. Germline V gene data show CDR1 as ENHRY and CDR2 as SYGVKD. The CDR3 nucleotides read TGTGCCATCAGTGAACTCGGGGAGCTGTTTTTT. As protein: CAISELGELFF.

There are a few counts of this clone. V and J are TRBV11-1 and TRBJ2-1, with D hard to call. CDR1 SGHAT and CDR2 FQDESV come from the germline V gene (reference sequence). The V end lost 1 base, the J end lost 6 bases, and 10 bases lay between the germline ends. This CDR3 spans 14 amino acids. The CDR3 sequence: CASSLEGPGNEQFF. CDR3 DNA sequence: TGTGCCAGCAGCTTAGAAGGACCGGGCAATGAGCAGTTCTTC.